This T cell receptor beta chain was sequenced in a study of graft-versus-host responses after intestinal transplantation. Study-level background: Each recipient received anti-thymocyte globulin induction, then tacrolimus and steroids for around three years.

The protocol was immunoSEQ multiplex PCR, while the TCRdb copy is restricted to in-frame clones and leaves out a portion. Of 90,000 to 120,000 clones listed, approximately 84% are singletons. Notes on this clone: Its antigen is still unknown.

The CDR3 extends over 15 amino acids. Germline V gene data show CDR1 as SGHVS and CDR2 as FNYEAQ. Deletions cut 4 bases from V and 5 bases from J, with 14 bases between. The origin of this receptor is a human donor who received an intestinal transplant. The chain combines TRBV7-6 with TRBJ2-2, with D possibly matching TRBD2 (5 bases). Sequences were derived from unstimulated CD4+ T cells sorted from spleen or lymph node cells, sampled before intestinal transplant. The CDR3 sequence: CASSSAPGSTGELFF. In DNA form, the CDR3 reads TGTGCCAGCAGCTCGGCTCCGGGATCTACCGGGGAGCTGTTTTTT.